Listed below are T cell receptor beta chains from one sample, sequenced in a study of blood T cell repertoires in COVID-19. Only in-frame clones appear in the TCRdb table, and some are missing; sequencing was by immunoSEQ multiplex PCR. The profile shows 200,000 to 250,000 clones, approximately 80% of them singletons. Sequencing was performed on PBMCs or T cells enriched from blood (not recorded which). These receptors were taken from a man aged 55 to 70 who had recovered from COVID-19. Each CDR3 is given with its conserved first and last residue. The D gene is left open where the match is weak. Clone size, where shown, is once, few, many, or a class for clones that have expanded.

j_call: TRBJ1-1; d_call: TRBD1; v_call: TRBV6-2/TRBV6-3; clone_size: once; cdr3_nt: TGTGCCAGCAGTCCAAGGGGGCCTGGGATGAACACTGAAGCTTTCTTT; cdr3_aa: CASSPRGPGMNTEAFF
j_call: TRBJ2-5; d_call: .; v_call: TRBV5-1; clone_size: .; cdr3_nt: TGCGCCAGCAGCCATGGGCAGTACCAAGAGACCCAGTACTTC; cdr3_aa: CASSHGQYQETQYF
j_call: TRBJ2-4; d_call: TRBD1; v_call: TRBV4-2; clone_size: .; cdr3_nt: TGTGCCAGCAGCCAAGTGACCGGGACAGCTCTAGCCAAAAACATTCAGTACTTC; cdr3_aa: CASSQVTGTALAKNIQYF
j_call: TRBJ1-1; d_call: TRBD1; v_call: TRBV11-2; clone_size: .; cdr3_nt: TGTGCCAGCAGCTTCGCCGGGACAGGGTCTCCAACTGAAGCTTTCTTT; cdr3_aa: CASSFAGTGSPTEAFF
j_call: TRBJ2-5; d_call: .; v_call: TRBV6-2/TRBV6-3; clone_size: few; cdr3_nt: TGTGCCAGCAGTTACTCGAGAGAGACCCAGTACTTC; cdr3_aa: CASSYSRETQYF
j_call: TRBJ1-1; d_call: TRBD1; v_call: TRBV5-1; clone_size: few; cdr3_nt: TGCGCCAGCAGACGACTTAGTTACAGGGGGCGCGTTACGGGGGCTTTCTTT; cdr3_aa: CASRRLSYRGRVTGAFF
j_call: TRBJ1-4; d_call: TRBD1; v_call: TRBV15; clone_size: .; cdr3_nt: TGTGTCACAAACTCACAGGGGCATGAAAAACTGTTTTTT; cdr3_aa: CVTNSQGHEKLFF
j_call: TRBJ1-2; d_call: .; v_call: TRBV19; clone_size: few; cdr3_nt: TGTGCCAGTACCCCACTACACGACAGGATTTTAAGAGGCTACACCTTC; cdr3_aa: CASTPLHDRILRGYTF
j_call: TRBJ1-2; d_call: .; v_call: TRBV12-3/TRBV12-4; clone_size: .; cdr3_nt: TGTGCCAGCAGCCCCCGCGAACCCTTC; cdr3_aa: CASSPREPF
j_call: TRBJ1-2; d_call: .; v_call: TRBV4-3; clone_size: .; cdr3_nt: TGCGCCAGCAGCCAAGATGAGAGGGGAGGCTATGGCTACACCTTC; cdr3_aa: CASSQDERGGYGYTF
j_call: TRBJ2-2; d_call: TRBD1; v_call: TRBV9; clone_size: .; cdr3_nt: TGTGCCAGCAGTGGACAGGGGGCAGTAGGTTCCGGGGAGCTGTTTTTT; cdr3_aa: CASSGQGAVGSGELFF
j_call: TRBJ1-6; d_call: TRBD1; v_call: TRBV9; clone_size: .; cdr3_nt: TGTGCCAGCAGCGAGGGGGCGAGCTCCTATAATTCACCCCTCCACTTT; cdr3_aa: CASSEGASSYNSPLHF
j_call: TRBJ2-5; d_call: .; v_call: TRBV6-5; clone_size: .; cdr3_nt: TGTGCCAGCAGTTACGACGCCTCAGGGACCCAGTACTTC; cdr3_aa: CASSYDASGTQYF
j_call: TRBJ1-2; d_call: .; v_call: TRBV7-2; clone_size: .; cdr3_nt: TGTGCCAGCAGGCGAGGGGGGGTGGAGGGCTACACCTTC; cdr3_aa: CASRRGGVEGYTF
j_call: TRBJ1-4; d_call: TRBD1; v_call: TRBV30; clone_size: .; cdr3_nt: TGTGCCTATACAGGGGCAACTAATGAAAAACTGTTTTTT; cdr3_aa: CAYTGATNEKLFF
j_call: TRBJ2-1; d_call: TRBD2; v_call: TRBV2; clone_size: .; cdr3_nt: TGTGCCAGCAGGAATAGCGGGGGGTCTTACAATGAGCAGTTCTTC; cdr3_aa: CASRNSGGSYNEQFF
j_call: TRBJ2-7; d_call: .; v_call: TRBV19; clone_size: .; cdr3_nt: TGTGCCAGTAATCCGGGCTGGGGCAGCTCCTACGAGCAGTACTTC; cdr3_aa: CASNPGWGSSYEQYF
j_call: TRBJ1-5; d_call: .; v_call: TRBV15; clone_size: .; cdr3_nt: TGTGCCACCAGCAGAGATACAGGACAGAATCAGCCCCAGCATTTT; cdr3_aa: CATSRDTGQNQPQHF
j_call: TRBJ2-7; d_call: .; v_call: TRBV2; clone_size: .; cdr3_nt: TGTGCCAGCAGTCTTCAGCGAAACTACGAGCAGTACTTC; cdr3_aa: CASSLQRNYEQYF
j_call: TRBJ1-5; d_call: .; v_call: TRBV7-9; clone_size: .; cdr3_nt: TGTGCCAGCAGCAGCGACAGGTCAGGACAGCCCCAGCATTTT; cdr3_aa: CASSSDRSGQPQHF
j_call: TRBJ2-5; d_call: TRBD2; v_call: TRBV7-2; clone_size: .; cdr3_nt: TGTGCCAGCAGCTTAGGACGGGAGGGGACCCAGTACTTC; cdr3_aa: CASSLGREGTQYF
j_call: TRBJ2-1; d_call: .; v_call: TRBV29-1; clone_size: .; cdr3_nt: TGCAGCGTTGAAGGTGGGGGGAATGAGCAGTTCTTC; cdr3_aa: CSVEGGGNEQFF
j_call: TRBJ1-6; d_call: TRBD1; v_call: TRBV7-9; clone_size: .; cdr3_nt: TGTGCCAGCAGCGCGCCGGGACAGAGGAGCTCCTATAATTCACCCCTCCACTTT; cdr3_aa: CASSAPGQRSSYNSPLHF
j_call: TRBJ2-7; d_call: TRBD1; v_call: TRBV7-8; clone_size: once; cdr3_nt: TGTGCCAGCAGCGATTGGACAGGGGCTTATGAGCAGTACTTC; cdr3_aa: CASSDWTGAYEQYF
j_call: TRBJ2-2; d_call: TRBD1; v_call: TRBV5-8; clone_size: .; cdr3_nt: TGTGCCAGCAGCTTTTACAGGGGGACGAACACCGGGGAGCTGTTTTTT; cdr3_aa: CASSFYRGTNTGELFF
j_call: TRBJ1-6; d_call: .; v_call: TRBV30; clone_size: .; cdr3_nt: TGTGCTTCAGGGGACGATAATTCACCCCTCCACTTT; cdr3_aa: CASGDDNSPLHF
j_call: TRBJ2-1; d_call: TRBD2; v_call: TRBV19; clone_size: .; cdr3_nt: TGTGCCAGTAGTATGACTAGCGGGGGGACCGGCTCCTACAATGAGCAGTTCTTC; cdr3_aa: CASSMTSGGTGSYNEQFF
j_call: TRBJ1-5; d_call: .; v_call: TRBV2; clone_size: .; cdr3_nt: TGTGCCAGCAGTGTTGGGGGGGCTTGGAATCAGCCCCAGCATTTT; cdr3_aa: CASSVGGAWNQPQHF
j_call: TRBJ1-2; d_call: .; v_call: TRBV5-6; clone_size: .; cdr3_nt: TGTGCCAGCAGCTTGGGGACAGCTATCTATGGCTACACCTTC; cdr3_aa: CASSLGTAIYGYTF
j_call: TRBJ1-1; d_call: .; v_call: TRBV10-3; clone_size: .; cdr3_nt: TGTGCCATCAGCGCGGGGGGATGGGGTCACACTGAAGCTTTCTTT; cdr3_aa: CAISAGGWGHTEAFF
j_call: TRBJ2-7; d_call: .; v_call: TRBV6-1; clone_size: .; cdr3_nt: TGTGCCAGCAGTGAAGGAGGTTACGAGCAGTACTTC; cdr3_aa: CASSEGGYEQYF
j_call: TRBJ1-4; d_call: TRBD1; v_call: TRBV7-2; clone_size: .; cdr3_nt: TGTGCCAGCAGCTTACGGGACAGGGGTTCTCCTAATGAAAAACTGTTTTTT; cdr3_aa: CASSLRDRGSPNEKLFF
j_call: TRBJ2-2; d_call: TRBD1; v_call: TRBV7-9; clone_size: .; cdr3_nt: TGTGCCAGCAGCACTACAGGGGTTGGCGGGGAGCTGTTTTTT; cdr3_aa: CASSTTGVGGELFF
j_call: TRBJ2-7; d_call: TRBD1; v_call: TRBV11-2; clone_size: once; cdr3_nt: TGTGCCAGCAGCTTAGACGGGACAGGGGGTCACTACGAGCAGTACTTC; cdr3_aa: CASSLDGTGGHYEQYF
j_call: TRBJ1-2; d_call: TRBD1; v_call: TRBV5-1; clone_size: few; cdr3_nt: TGCGCCAGCAGTGGGGACAGGGGCGACTATGGCTACACCTTC; cdr3_aa: CASSGDRGDYGYTF
j_call: TRBJ1-5; d_call: .; v_call: TRBV12-3/TRBV12-4; clone_size: .; cdr3_nt: TGTGCCAGCAACTACAGGGATCAGCCCCAGCATTTT; cdr3_aa: CASNYRDQPQHF
j_call: TRBJ2-3; d_call: .; v_call: TRBV7-9; clone_size: many; cdr3_nt: TGTGCCAGCAGCTTAGCGGACACCCCGGGCACAGATACGCAGTATTTT; cdr3_aa: CASSLADTPGTDTQYF
j_call: TRBJ1-1; d_call: .; v_call: TRBV18; clone_size: .; cdr3_nt: TGTGCCAGCTCACCACGTCAAGGGGTCGGTGGGAACACTGAAGCTTTCTTT; cdr3_aa: CASSPRQGVGGNTEAFF
j_call: TRBJ1-4; d_call: .; v_call: TRBV6-5; clone_size: .; cdr3_nt: TGTGCCAGCACCCCTCGGCAGGGTAGTGAAAAACTGTTTTTT; cdr3_aa: CASTPRQGSEKLFF
j_call: TRBJ1-6; d_call: TRBD1; v_call: TRBV5-1; clone_size: .; cdr3_nt: TGCGCCAGCAGCTTAGGAGGGGGCGATTCACCCCTCCACTTT; cdr3_aa: CASSLGGGDSPLHF